The rows below give T cell receptor beta chains drawn from one sample of a study of human CD8 memory T cell subsets. TCRdb re-called the 5' RACE reads and shows each CDR3 protein once, DNA omitted. The sample includes a few thousand distinct CDR3 sequences. Specimen: CD8+ effector memory T cells (TEM) sorted from PBMCs. The receptor source for this set is a human donor in good health. The CDR3 runs from the conserved cysteine through the conserved F or W. Expanded clones get a size class; other rows say once, few or many, or leave the size out.

>TRBJ2-7|NA|TRBV7-9
CASSPPRVSSYEQYF
>TRBJ2-7|NA|TRBV20-1
CSARLASGTYEQYF
>TRBJ2-5|NA|TRBV11-1
CASSLASADTQYF
>TRBJ2-7|NA|TRBV20-1
CSARDWKGTYEQYF
>TRBJ2-7|NA|TRBV7-9
CASSSGLAGGREQYF
>TRBJ2-3|NA|TRBV5-1
CASSDGQGPSTDTQYF
>TRBJ2-7|medium-sized|TRBV5-1
CASSLAGGRYEQYF
>TRBJ2-1|NA|TRBV20-1
CSARDSAGGNEQFF
>TRBJ2-7|NA|TRBV12-5
CASGLDRLFDYEQYF
>TRBJ2-2|NA|TRBV24-1
CATSDTGTYTGELFF
>TRBJ2-1|NA|TRBV15
CATSFRTSGMDEQFF
>TRBJ2-7|NA|TRBV28
CASSPGLGDLSYEQYF